Listed below are T cell receptor beta chains from one sample, sequenced in a study of response to subunit inactivated influenza vaccine. TCRdb re-called the RT-PCR reads with MiXCR, one entry per CDR3 protein. The table lists approximately 500,000 distinct CDR3 sequences, approximately 14% of them singletons. Material: PBMCs from blood, obtained 11 to 12 days after vaccination. Receptors were obtained from a middle-aged man who received an inactivated influenza vaccine. Each CDR3 is given with its conserved first and last residue. The D gene is left open where the match is weak. Size is omitted from some rows. Given values are once, few, many or a class for expanded clones.

j_call clone_size v_call d_call cdr3_aa cdr3_nt
TRBJ2-2 many TRBV4-3 NA CASSQGRAGELFF TGCGCCAGCAGCCAAGGGCGAGCCGGGGAGCTGTTTTTT
TRBJ2-3 few TRBV4-2 TRBD2 CASSQDPSGKASTDTQYF TGTGCCAGCAGCCAAGACCCTAGCGGGAAAGCTAGCACAGATACGCAGTATTTT
TRBJ1-5 NA TRBV7-9 TRBD1 CASSLGQGGEPQHF TGTGCCAGCAGCTTAGGACAGGGGGGAGAGCCCCAGCATTTT
TRBJ2-7 NA TRBV18 NA CASSPSQGTHEQYF TGTGCCAGCTCACCCTCACAGGGCACCCACGAGCAGTACTTC
TRBJ1-1 few TRBV27 NA CASSLGASGGTEAFF TGTGCCAGCAGTTTAGGGGCCAGTGGGGGCACTGAAGCTTTCTTT
TRBJ2-5 few TRBV4-3 NA CASSQSPSVGRETQYF TGCGCCAGCAGCCAAAGCCCTAGCGTGGGCCGAGAGACCCAGTACTTC
TRBJ2-7 NA TRBV6-9 TRBD1 CASSYSLGQGVYEQYF TGTGCCAGCAGTTATTCTTTGGGACAGGGAGTCTACGAGCAGTACTTC
TRBJ1-2 few TRBV27 NA CASGGQLRGYTF TGTGCCAGCGGAGGACAGCTCAGGGGCTACACCTTC
TRBJ2-2 NA TRBV28 TRBD2 CASSLGLASSGELFF TGTGCCAGCAGCTTGGGACTAGCGAGTTCCGGGGAGCTGTTTTTT
TRBJ2-3 many TRBV14 TRBD2 CASSQLAGGSTDTQYF TGTGCCAGCAGCCAGTTGGCGGGGGGTAGCACAGATACGCAGTATTTT
TRBJ2-7 NA TRBV6-2/TRBV6-3 NA CASSYNPGGPYEQYF TGTGCCAGCAGTTACAACCCCGGGGGCCCCTACGAGCAGTACTTC
TRBJ2-1 NA TRBV9 NA CASSVDSGEQFF TGTGCCAGCAGCGTAGACTCGGGTGAGCAGTTCTTC
TRBJ2-2 few TRBV7-9 NA CASTPTGGLNTGELFF TGTGCCAGCACACCCACTGGAGGACTCAACACCGGGGAGCTGTTTTTT
TRBJ2-1 NA TRBV7-9 NA CASSPWGASNEQFF TGTGCCAGCAGCCCCTGGGGGGCCAGCAATGAGCAGTTCTTC
TRBJ1-3 NA TRBV20-1 TRBD1 CSAPDRGSGNTIYF TGCAGTGCTCCCGACAGGGGGTCTGGAAACACCATATATTTT
TRBJ2-7 many TRBV29-1 NA CSVARIGEQYF TGCAGCGTTGCGAGGATCGGGGAGCAGTACTTC
TRBJ1-1 few TRBV28 NA CASRDRTEAFF TGTGCCAGCAGAGATAGAACTGAAGCTTTCTTT
TRBJ2-2 few TRBV7-6 NA CASSPEPRETGELFF TGTGCCAGCAGCCCCGAACCCAGGGAAACCGGGGAGCTGTTTTTT
TRBJ2-7 NA TRBV15 NA CATSRDPELGYEQYF TGTGCCACCAGCAGAGATCCGGAACTGGGATACGAGCAGTACTTC
TRBJ2-7 few TRBV9 TRBD1 CASSVGWTGAEQYF TGTGCCAGCAGCGTAGGGTGGACAGGGGCCGAGCAGTACTTC
TRBJ1-1 few TRBV6-2/TRBV6-3 NA CASAHRRNTEAFF TGTGCCAGCGCCCACCGTAGGAACACTGAAGCTTTCTTT
TRBJ2-7 NA TRBV4-3 TRBD1 CASSQALSGTGSYEQYF TGCGCCAGCAGCCAAGCACTCTCCGGGACAGGGTCCTACGAGCAGTACTTC
TRBJ1-2 NA TRBV5-1 TRBD1 CASSRTGGTYGYTF TGCGCCAGCTCACGGACAGGGGGTACCTATGGCTACACCTTC
TRBJ2-1 NA TRBV6-1 TRBD2 CASSVGLAGGTEQFF TGTGCCAGCAGTGTAGGTCTAGCGGGAGGGACTGAGCAGTTCTTC
TRBJ1-1 few TRBV7-9 TRBD1 CASSTRSTGGNTEAFF TGTGCCAGCAGCACTCGCTCGACAGGGGGGAACACTGAAGCTTTCTTT
TRBJ2-7 NA TRBV6-5 NA CASSYSTADPHGEQYF TGTGCCAGCAGTTACTCGACGGCAGACCCTCATGGCGAGCAGTACTTC
TRBJ2-7 NA TRBV7-9 NA CASSPGAVEQYF TGTGCCAGCAGCCCCGGGGCAGTCGAGCAGTACTTC
TRBJ2-7 few TRBV28 TRBD1 CASKPGQDVFEQYF TGTGCCAGCAAACCGGGACAGGACGTTTTCGAGCAGTACTTC
TRBJ2-6 NA TRBV10-3 TRBD1 CAIRQGISGANVLTF TGTGCCATCCGACAGGGGATCTCTGGGGCCAACGTCCTGACTTTC
TRBJ2-3 NA TRBV29-1 TRBD1 CSVNGDRGTDTQYF TGCAGCGTTAACGGTGACAGGGGGACGGATACGCAGTATTTT
TRBJ1-2 few TRBV20-1 NA CSASPTANYGYTF TGCAGTGCTAGTCCGACAGCTAACTATGGCTACACCTTC
TRBJ1-2 many TRBV6-5 NA CASSYSQASYGYTF TGTGCCAGCAGTTACTCACAGGCTTCCTATGGCTACACCTTC
TRBJ2-1 NA TRBV4-3 NA CASSQDRGAYNEQFF TGCGCCAGCAGCCAAGATCGGGGGGCGTACAATGAGCAGTTCTTC
TRBJ2-1 few TRBV15 NA CATTRDYHNEQFF TGTGCCACCACCCGAGACTACCACAATGAGCAGTTCTTC
TRBJ2-1 many TRBV12-3/TRBV12-4 NA CASTRQPYNEQFF TGTGCCAGCACCCGGCAGCCCTACAATGAGCAGTTCTTC
TRBJ2-2 few TRBV20-1 NA CSARLGLMNTGELFF TGCAGTGCTAGGCTGGGGCTAATGAACACCGGGGAGCTGTTTTTT
TRBJ1-4 NA TRBV20-1 NA CSARDAGADEKLFF TGCAGTGCTAGAGACGCAGGGGCGGATGAAAAACTGTTTTTT
TRBJ2-2 few TRBV7-2 TRBD2 CASSRGLVGGELFF TGTGCCAGCAGCCGAGGACTAGTGGGCGGGGAGCTGTTTTTT
TRBJ2-7 few TRBV5-1 NA CASTLWTLSSYEQYF TGCGCCAGCACTCTTTGGACTCTGAGCTCCTACGAGCAGTACTTC
TRBJ1-5 few TRBV28 NA CASTRGVAAQHF TGTGCCAGCACCCGCGGGGTGGCGGCCCAGCATTTT
TRBJ1-1 NA TRBV29-1 NA CSVTPRGYMTEAFF TGCAGCGTCACCCCCAGGGGTTATATGACTGAAGCTTTCTTT
TRBJ2-1 many TRBV12-3/TRBV12-4 TRBD1 CASSNGTGRNEQFF TGTGCCAGCAGCAATGGGACAGGGCGGAATGAGCAGTTCTTC